This entry describes one TCR beta chain. The antigen remains undetermined. The data were produced by immunoSEQ multiplex PCR, yet TCRdb's version contains in-frame clones alone and is incomplete. The sample gives tens of thousands of clones, 87% of which show up once; approximately 0.35% is in the top ten. The CDR3 runs 15 residues. Per the germline V gene, CDR1 is SEHNR and CDR2 is FQNEAQ (reference sequence). With 5 bases removed from V and 5 bases from J, the gap between germline ends came to 18 bases. This sample is drawn from a study of siplizumab effects on memory and regulatory T cells. For a few donor pairs, CD4+ naive/memory and CD8+ naive/effector-memory/TEMRA unstimulated subsets were also sequenced. Points from the study as a whole: Naive T cells seemed more diverse than memory cells and seemed major alloresponse contributors. Siplizumab led to significantly less abundant alloreactive sequences that could be traced back to unstimulated CD4+ memory cells.

The TCR sequence derives from a human donor in good health. Input material: naive CD8+ T cells sorted from blood. This chain connects TRBV7-9 to TRBJ1-1; D might be TRBD1 (5 bases). This CDR3 is CASSNPGWGSTEAFF. The CDR3 DNA reads as TGTGCCAGCAGCAATCCCGGGTGGGGGTCTACTGAAGCTTTCTTT.